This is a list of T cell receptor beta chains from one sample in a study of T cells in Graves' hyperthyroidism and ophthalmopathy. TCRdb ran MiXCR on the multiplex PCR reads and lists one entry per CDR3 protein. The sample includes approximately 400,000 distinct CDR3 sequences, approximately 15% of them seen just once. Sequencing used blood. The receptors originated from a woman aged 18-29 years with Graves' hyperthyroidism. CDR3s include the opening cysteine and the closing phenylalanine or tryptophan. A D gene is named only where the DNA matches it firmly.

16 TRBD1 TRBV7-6 CASSPSGTDPYNEQFF
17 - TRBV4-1 CASSHPASRGANYGYTF
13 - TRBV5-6 CASSPGHTQPQHF
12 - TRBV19 CASTSGRYEQYF
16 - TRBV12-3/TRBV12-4 CASSSAREIALSGYTF
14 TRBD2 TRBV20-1 CSAPSGRGSYEQYF
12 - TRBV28 CASSTGFGTQYF
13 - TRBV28 CASAQGRANEQYF
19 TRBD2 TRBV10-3 CAISEGPPREGGISYEQYF
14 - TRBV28 CASSLGGTSYGLHF
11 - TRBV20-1 CSARTADGYTF
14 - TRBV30 CAWSVPGRNYGYTF
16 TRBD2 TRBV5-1 CASSLAGTSESDEQFF
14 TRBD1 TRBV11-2 CASSVDRGGDTQYF
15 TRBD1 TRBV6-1 CASIAGTGNNQPQHF
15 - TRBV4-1 CASRAFGANTDTQYF
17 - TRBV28 CASSGRLAGLVMETQYF
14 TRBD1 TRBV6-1 CASGGTANNSPLHF
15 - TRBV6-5 CASSYSWIGYNEQFF
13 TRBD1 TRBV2 CASGTAEDQPQHF
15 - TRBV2 CASSGALRSADTQYF
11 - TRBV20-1 CSAPFYNEQFF
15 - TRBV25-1 CASSRPGTRQETQYF
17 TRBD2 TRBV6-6 CASSYGGGGVSENIQYF
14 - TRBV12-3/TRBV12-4 CASSPPTGTLEQYF